The next 26 T cell receptor beta chains were all read from a single sample in a study of blood T cell repertoires in COVID-19. The protocol was immunoSEQ multiplex PCR, while the TCRdb copy is restricted to in-frame clones and leaves out a portion. The repertoire includes over 150,000 clones, approximately 90% of them detected once, and 1.5% to 2% sits in the top ten. Material: peripheral blood. These receptors were obtained from a man aged 18 to 30 who had recovered from COVID-19.

A few counts support this clone. This chain links TRBV3-1 (or the pseudogene TRBV3-2) with TRBJ1-2; D is uncertain. The CDR3 extends over 15 amino acids. Trimming shortened V by 1 base and J by 6 bases, and 15 bases separated the two germline ends. Per the germline V gene, CDR1 is LGHDT and CDR2 is YNNKEL (reference sequence). The CDR3 loop reads CASSQGSRGGNGYTF. CDR3 sequence (DNA): TGTGCCAGCAGCCAAGGATCGCGCGGCGGGAATGGCTACACCTTC.

The gene calls are TRBV4-3 and TRBJ2-3, with 12 bases identical to TRBD2. There are 17 residues in the CDR3. Germline V CDR1 and CDR2: LGHNA, YSLEER. After removal of 3 bases from V and 4 bases from J, the junction contained 8 bases not matched to a gene. CDR3 DNA: TGCGCCAGCAGCCAGGGTGGACTAGCGGGAAACGCAGATACGCAGTATTTT. It yields the protein CASSQGGLAGNADTQYF.

This clone was seen just once. V and J are TRBV6-2 or TRBV6-3 and TRBJ2-1, with 13 bases fitting TRBD2. J was trimmed by 4 bases and V by 5 bases; bases with no gene match: 2. CDR3 length equals 15 residues. Germline lookup yields CDR1 MNHEY and CDR2 SVGEGT. The CDR3 loop is CASSGTSGVYNEQFF. CDR3 bases: TGTGCCAGCAGTGGGACTAGCGGGGTTTACAATGAGCAGTTCTTC.

This chain links TRBV6-2 or TRBV6-3 with TRBJ2-1; 14 bases line up with TRBD2. J was trimmed by 5 bases and V by 1 base; bases with no gene match: 1. The CDR3 sequence is 16 residues long. CDR1 and CDR2 from the germline V gene are MNHEY and SVGEGT. The CDR3 is CASSYWGLAGDNEQFF. Written as DNA, the CDR3 is TGTGCCAGCAGTTACTGGGGACTAGCGGGAGACAATGAGCAGTTCTTC.

The chain couples TRBV12-3 or TRBV12-4 to TRBJ1-5; perhaps TRBD1 as D (6 bases). V was trimmed by 6 bases and J by 6 bases, leaving 12 bases between them. The CDR3 extends over 13 amino acids. The CDR3 region has the DNA TGTGCCAGCAGAGGGATACAGGGTCAGCCCCAGCATTTT. Amino acid sequence: CASRGIQGQPQHF.

This sequence joins TRBV29-1 and TRBJ1-1; D perhaps matches TRBD1 (6 bases). Deletions cut 6 bases from V and 8 bases from J, with 13 bases between. Germline values: CDR1 SQVTM, CDR2 ANQGSEA. The CDR3 has 11 residues. The CDR3 is CSVLRGQEAFF. The CDR3 DNA sequence: TGCAGCGTCCTTAGAGGACAGGAAGCTTTCTTT.

The rearrangement joins TRBV5-4 to TRBJ2-1, with 7 positions matching TRBD2. Germline values: CDR1 SGHNT, CDR2 YYREEE (reference sequence). V was pared by 1 base and J by 0 bases, with 10 bases of the junction left unmatched. The CDR3 loop spans 18 amino acids. The DNA for the CDR3 is TGTGCCAGCAGCTTGTTCTTCCAGCGGGGACGCTCCTACAATGAGCAGTTCTTC. Encoded protein: CASSLFFQRGRSYNEQFF.

The chain joins TRBV30 to TRBJ2-5; 13 bases map to TRBD2. Germline trimming cut 5 bases from V and 7 bases from J; bases unmatched to any gene: 13. The V gene's germline CDR1 is GTSNPN and CDR2 SVGIG (reference sequence). This CDR3 region has 16 residues. CDR3: CAWRTSGSPLGGTQYF. The CDR3 region has the DNA TGTGCCTGGCGGACTAGCGGGAGTCCCCTGGGAGGGACCCAGTACTTC.

The V call is TRBV2, the J call TRBJ2-1; 9 nucleotides match TRBD1. CDR1 and CDR2 (germline): SNHLY, FYNNEI. Trimming removed 5 bases from V and 2 bases from J; junction bases left unmatched: 7. This CDR3 contains 16 residues. The CDR3 nucleotides are TGTGCCAGCAGTCCTTCGACAGGGGGGCCCTACAATGAGCAGTTCTTC. Translated, it gives CASSPSTGGPYNEQFF.

V usage is TRBV5-6 and J usage is TRBJ2-5, with D tentatively TRBD2 (5 bases). The germline CDR1 and CDR2 sequences are SGHDT and YYEEEE. CDR3 length: 14 amino acids. Trimming stripped 3 bases from V and 5 bases from J, with 14 bases between. The CDR3 DNA follows: TGTGCCAGCAGCTACTACGGGGAGCGGGAGACCCAGTACTTC. Amino acids: CASSYYGERETQYF.

This rearrangement joins TRBV9 to TRBJ1-6; the D gene is possibly TRBD1 (6 bases). Per the germline V gene, CDR1 is SGDLS and CDR2 is YYNGEE. The CDR3 covers 15 residues. V lost 5 bases and J 10 bases, leaving 19 bases between the germline ends. The chain's CDR3 is CASSGEGEWSSPLHF. For the CDR3, the DNA is TGTGCCAGCAGTGGAGAGGGGGAGTGGTCCTCACCCCTCCACTTT.

The chain carries TRBV6-5 and TRBJ1-1, with 7 bases identical to TRBD1. Germline CDR1 and CDR2: MNHEY and SVGAGI. V shed 6 bases and J 0 bases; nucleotides not matched to a gene: 7. This CDR3 has 15 residues. For the CDR3, the DNA is TGTGCCAGCAGCCGAACAGGGGCTATGAACACTGAAGCTTTCTTT. This translates into CASSRTGAMNTEAFF.

This chain uses TRBV7-2 with TRBJ1-6, with D tentatively TRBD1 (6 bases). Trimming removed 7 bases at V and 9 bases at J, with 22 bases between. The germline CDR1 and CDR2 sequences are SGHTA and FQGNSA. The CDR3 is made up of 16 amino acids. The CDR3 nucleotides read TGTGCCAGCACCCTACACAGGGCTGGAGTGAGTTCACCCCTCCACTTT. Protein product: CASTLHRAGVSSPLHF.

This clone was recorded once. The V and J genes are TRBV4-1 and TRBJ1-1; 7 nucleotides match TRBD1. The CDR3 contains 17 residues. The junction had 11 bases not matched to a gene; V was cut back by 4 bases and J by 0 bases. In germline, CDR1 is MGHRA, CDR2 YSYEKL. Written as DNA, the CDR3 is TGCGCCAGCAGCCCGGGACAGAGGAGTTTCATGAACACTGAAGCTTTCTTT. Translating it yields CASSPGQRSFMNTEAFF.

This sequence joins TRBV2 and TRBJ2-1; 12 positions agree with TRBD2. CDR3 length equals 15 residues. Germline lookup yields CDR1 SNHLY and CDR2 FYNNEI. V dropped 6 bases and J dropped 4; count of bases not matched to a gene: 4. CDR3 in amino acids: CASRDTSGRYNEQFF. Written as DNA, the CDR3 is TGTGCCAGCAGGGATACTAGCGGGAGGTACAATGAGCAGTTCTTC.

The rearrangement links TRBV2 to TRBJ2-6, with 9 bases that match TRBD1. Germline V gene lookup returns CDR1 SNHLY and CDR2 FYNNEI. After removal of 5 bases from V and 0 bases from J, the junction contained 5 bases not matched to a gene. The CDR3 is 17 amino acids. CDR3 sequence (DNA): TGTGCCAGCAGTCCGGGACAGGGCTTCTCTGGGGCCAACGTCCTGACTTTC. As protein: CASSPGQGFSGANVLTF.

J is TRBJ1-3 and V is TRBV6-5; 7 bases are a match to TRBD1. The CDR3 contains 12 residues. Trimming cost V 6 bases and J 8 bases; bases outside gene matches: 4. In germline, CDR1 is MNHEY, CDR2 SVGAGI. In nucleotides, the CDR3 is TGTGCCAGCAGCCGACAGGGAGACACCATATATTTT. Its translation is CASSRQGDTIYF.

This sequence joins TRBV9 and TRBJ2-3, with 10 bases fitting TRBD2. The CDR3 contains 16 residues. From germline, CDR1 is SGDLS and CDR2 YYNGEE. Losses at the gene ends were 4 bases for V and 3 bases for J; bases not matched to a gene: 8. CDR3 nucleotide sequence: TGTGCCAGCAGCTTCAGCGGGAGGGCCTGGACAGATACGCAGTATTTT. As protein: CASSFSGRAWTDTQYF.

This clone was found once. The chain is built from TRBV25-1 and TRBJ1-2, with D maybe TRBD1 (5 bases). The CDR3 extends over 14 amino acids. CDR1 is MGHDK and CDR2 is SYGVNS in the germline V gene. V lost 1 base, J lost 7 bases, and 13 bases lay in between. The CDR3 loop is CASSESQGVGGYTF. DNA of the CDR3: TGTGCCAGCAGTGAATCCCAGGGTGTCGGTGGCTACACCTTC.

The table lists this clone with a count of one. The chain carries TRBV6-2 or TRBV6-3 and TRBJ1-5; D is perhaps TRBD1 (6 bases). Germline lookup yields CDR1 MNHEY and CDR2 SVGEGT. Deletions cut 4 bases from V and 4 bases from J, with 11 bases between. The CDR3 is made up of 14 amino acids. CDR3 sequence: CASSSGVDNQPQHF. The CDR3 bases are TGTGCCAGCAGTTCAGGGGTAGATAATCAGCCCCAGCATTTT.

V usage is TRBV7-2 and J usage is TRBJ1-1, with 8 bases identical to TRBD1. V lost 5 bases, J lost 0 bases, and 5 bases stayed unmatched. From germline, CDR1 is SGHTA and CDR2 FQGNSA. The CDR3 runs to 15 residues. Here the CDR3 reads CASSLGQGLNTEAFF. The DNA of the CDR3 is TGTGCCAGCAGCCTCGGACAGGGACTGAACACTGAAGCTTTCTTT.

The chain joins TRBV9 to TRBJ2-7, with D possibly TRBD1 on 6 matching bases. V lost 0 bases, J lost 1 base, and 8 bases lay in between. The length of the CDR3 is 14 residues. Germline V CDR1 and CDR2: SGDLS, YYNGEE. CDR3 loop: CASSVGDTSYEQYF. The DNA of the CDR3 is TGTGCCAGCAGCGTAGGGGACACTTCCTACGAGCAGTACTTC.

The V and J genes are TRBV2 and TRBJ2-3, with a weak D call TRBD2 (5 bases). The CDR3 has 13 residues. The germline CDR1 and CDR2 sequences are SNHLY and FYNNEI. V was trimmed by 1 base and J by 6 bases, leaving 8 bases between them. CDR3 residues: CASSEEAGDTQYF. The CDR3 coding sequence is TGTGCCAGCAGTGAAGAGGCGGGCGATACGCAGTATTTT.

V and J are TRBV7-2 and TRBJ2-1, with 7 bases aligning to TRBD2. The CDR3 spans 13 residues. Unmatched junction bases numbered 2, after V lost 3 bases and J lost 6 bases. Germline V gene sequence: CDR1 SGHTA, CDR2 FQGNSA. The CDR3 region is CASSFGTINEQFF. CDR3 coding DNA: TGTGCCAGCAGCTTCGGGACTATCAATGAGCAGTTCTTC.

The chain joins TRBV6-1 to TRBJ2-1; 11 nucleotides agree with TRBD2. After removal of 3 bases from V and 13 bases from J, the junction contained 5 bases not matched to a gene. Germline V gene lookup returns CDR1 MNHNS and CDR2 SASEGT. The CDR3 has 13 amino acids. The CDR3 region is CASSDLTSGRQFF. The CDR3 coding sequence is TGTGCCAGCAGTGATCTAACTAGCGGGAGACAGTTCTTC.

The chain joins TRBV11-3 to TRBJ2-1; maybe TRBD2 (6 bases). The CDR3 is 15 residues long. Germline V gene lookup returns CDR1 SGHNT and CDR2 YENEEA. Trimming stripped 5 bases from V and 6 bases from J, with 17 bases between. CDR3: CASSPNGGLRNEQFF. The CDR3 region has the DNA TGTGCCAGCAGCCCCAATGGGGGACTCCGCAATGAGCAGTTCTTC.